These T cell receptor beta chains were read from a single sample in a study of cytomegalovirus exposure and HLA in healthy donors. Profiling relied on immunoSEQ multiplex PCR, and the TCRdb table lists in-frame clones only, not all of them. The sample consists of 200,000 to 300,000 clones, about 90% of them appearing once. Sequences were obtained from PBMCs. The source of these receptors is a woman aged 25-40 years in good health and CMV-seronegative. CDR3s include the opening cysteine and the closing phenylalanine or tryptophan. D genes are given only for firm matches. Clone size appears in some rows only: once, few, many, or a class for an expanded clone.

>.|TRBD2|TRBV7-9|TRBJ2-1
CASSFSSGTRYNEQFF
TGTGCCAGCAGCTTCTCCAGCGGGACTAGGTACAATGAGCAGTTCTTC
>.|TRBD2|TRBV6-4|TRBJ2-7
CARVALAGSYEQYF
TGTGCCCGAGTGGCGCTAGCGGGATCCTACGAGCAGTACTTC
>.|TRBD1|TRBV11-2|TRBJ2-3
CASSQQGADTQYF
TGTGCCAGCAGCCAACAGGGGGCAGATACGCAGTATTTT
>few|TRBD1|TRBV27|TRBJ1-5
CASSGTGQGIQAQHF
TGTGCCAGCAGTGGTACGGGACAGGGGATTCAGGCCCAGCATTTT
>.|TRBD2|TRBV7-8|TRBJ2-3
CASSSTSGSSDTQYF
TGTGCCAGCAGCTCGACTAGCGGGAGTTCAGATACGCAGTATTTT
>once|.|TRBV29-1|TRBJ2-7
CSVKGDRIYEQYF
TGCAGCGTCAAGGGAGATCGGATCTACGAGCAGTACTTC
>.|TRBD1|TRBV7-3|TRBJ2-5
CASSRNRGPQETQYF
TGTGCCAGCAGCCGCAACAGGGGTCCCCAAGAGACCCAGTACTTC
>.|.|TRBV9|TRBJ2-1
CASSAEQGKRNEQFF
TGTGCCAGCAGCGCGGAGCAGGGGAAACGCAATGAGCAGTTCTTC
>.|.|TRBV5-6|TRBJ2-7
CASSLSPADSYEQYF
TGTGCCAGCAGCTTGTCGCCGGCCGATTCCTACGAGCAGTACTTC
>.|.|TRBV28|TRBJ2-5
CASSLFSHGVDMKTQYF
TGTGCCAGCAGTTTATTCTCCCACGGTGTTGATATGAAGACCCAGTACTTC
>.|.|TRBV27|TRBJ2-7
CASGRSWGTDEQYF
TGTGCCAGCGGCCGGTCCTGGGGGACGGACGAGCAGTACTTC
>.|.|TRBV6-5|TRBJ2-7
CASSYWRDSYEQYF
TGTGCCAGCAGTTACTGGAGGGACTCCTACGAGCAGTACTTC
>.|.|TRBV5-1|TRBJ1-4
CASRPDGEKLFF
TGCGCCAGCAGACCCGATGGTGAAAAACTGTTTTTT
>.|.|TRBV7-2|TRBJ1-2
CASSLAGQGANYGYTF
TGTGCCAGCAGCTTAGCGGGGCAGGGAGCTAACTATGGCTACACCTTC
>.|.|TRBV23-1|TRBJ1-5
CASSQGQNNSNQPQHF
TGCGCCAGCAGTCAAGGACAGAACAATAGCAATCAGCCCCAGCATTTT
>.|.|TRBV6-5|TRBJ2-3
CASSSDVGLITDTQYF
TGTGCCAGCAGTTCCGACGTGGGGCTGATCACAGATACGCAGTATTTT
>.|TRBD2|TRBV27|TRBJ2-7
CASSFLGGGMVYEQYF
TGTGCCAGCAGTTTTCTTGGGGGGGGTATGGTATACGAGCAGTACTTC
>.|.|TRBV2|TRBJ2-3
CASSEVRASTDTQYF
TGTGCCAGCAGTGAAGTCAGGGCGAGCACAGATACGCAGTATTTT
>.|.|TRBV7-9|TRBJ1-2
CASSSGAGVGYGYTF
TGTGCCAGCAGCTCGGGAGCCGGGGTAGGCTATGGCTACACCTTC
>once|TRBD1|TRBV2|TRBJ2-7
CASLQGNKDEQYF
TGTGCCAGTCTACAGGGGAATAAGGACGAGCAGTACTTC
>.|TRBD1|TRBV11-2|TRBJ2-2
CASSSGQGGRRELFF
TGTGCCAGCAGCTCGGGACAGGGGGGTAGAAGGGAGCTGTTTTTT
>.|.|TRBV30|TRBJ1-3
CAWILSSGNTIYF
TGTGCCTGGATCCTGAGCTCTGGAAACACCATATATTTT
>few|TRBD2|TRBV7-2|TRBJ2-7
CASSQVSGSYEQYF
TGTGCCAGCAGCCAAGTCAGCGGGAGCTACGAGCAGTACTTC
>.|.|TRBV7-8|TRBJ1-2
CASSLDEYGYTF
TGTGCCAGCAGCCTAGACGAGTACGGCTACACCTTC
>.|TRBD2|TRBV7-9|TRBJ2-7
CASSLGLAGYEQYF
TGTGCCAGCAGCTTGGGACTAGCGGGTTACGAGCAGTACTTC
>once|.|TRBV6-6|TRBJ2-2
CATGEGQANTGELFF
TGTGCCACGGGGGAGGGACAGGCCAACACCGGGGAGCTGTTTTTT